This T cell receptor (beta chain) was found in a study of cytomegalovirus exposure and HLA in healthy donors. Broader study findings: Analysis was performed later, and it showed HLA-associated TCR beta chains to be more clonally expanded than equally common others. In a later analysis, most CMV-associated TCR beta chains appeared HLA-restricted. For most subjects, TCR beta sequences were reported to predict HLA-A and HLA-B alleles with accuracy.

J lost 4 bases, V lost 5 bases, and 8 bases had no gene match. The CDR3 extends over 17 amino acids. From germline, CDR1 is LNHDA and CDR2 SQIVND (reference sequence). PCR primers comprised 60 Vbeta and 13 Jbeta primers. The data were produced by immunoSEQ multiplex PCR, yet TCRdb's version contains in-frame clones alone and is incomplete. Of about 190,000 clones listed, approximately 70% are singletons. About this clone: Its antigen is still unknown.

This TCR was sampled from a woman in her 30s in good health and CMV-seronegative. V is TRBV19 and J is TRBJ2-3, with TRBD2 matching 14 bases. Sequenced sample: PBMCs. The CDR3 DNA is TGTGCCAGTAGTCCGACAGGGACTAGCGGGAGAGCAGATACGCAGTATTTT. Encoded protein: CASSPTGTSGRADTQYF.